Listed below are T cell receptor beta chains from one sample, sequenced in a study of blood T cell repertoires in COVID-19. Measured with immunoSEQ multiplex PCR; TCRdb has only the in-frame clones, and not every one. The sample contains 200,000 to 250,000 clones, approximately 90% of which appear only once. Input material: PBMCs or T cells enriched from blood (not recorded which). The receptors come from a woman aged 30 to 39 who had recovered from COVID-19. CDR3s include the opening cysteine and the closing phenylalanine or tryptophan. The D gene is left open where the match is weak. For some rows the clone size is stated as once, few or many, or as a class when expanded; others skip it.

j_gene | d_gene | abundance | v_gene | CDR3nt | CDR3aa
TRBJ1-2 | TRBD1 | NA | TRBV7-9 | TGTGCCAGCAGCTTAGCACAGGGGGGGGCCTATGGCTACACCTTC | CASSLAQGGAYGYTF
TRBJ2-5 | TRBD1 | once | TRBV6-5 | TGTGCCAGCAGTATGGCAGGGGGCCAAGAGACCCAGTACTTC | CASSMAGGQETQYF
TRBJ2-5 | NA | NA | TRBV19 | TGTGCCAGTAGTGCTACCAGGGTCTTTTTGGAAGAGACCCAGTACTTC | CASSATRVFLEETQYF
TRBJ2-1 | TRBD2 | NA | TRBV3-1/TRBV3-2 | TGTGCCAGCAGCCAAGGCGGGGGGGCCTACAATGAGCAGTTCTTC | CASSQGGGAYNEQFF
TRBJ1-1 | NA | NA | TRBV19 | TGTGCCAGTAGTAGTAGACAGGTGAGGAACACTGAAGCTTTCTTT | CASSSRQVRNTEAFF
TRBJ1-2 | NA | NA | TRBV4-1 | TGCGCCAGCAGCCAGGGGAGGGGCTACACCTTC | CASSQGRGYTF
TRBJ2-2 | NA | NA | TRBV7-5 | TGTGTCAGAAGCTTAACTGGGACAGGGGATACCGGGGAGCTGTTTTTT | CVRSLTGTGDTGELFF
TRBJ2-1 | NA | NA | TRBV5-5 | TGTGCCAGCAGCTTGGCTCAAGCCGATGAGCAGTTCTTC | CASSLAQADEQFF
TRBJ1-5 | NA | few | TRBV2 | TGTGCCTGCGCACGCGATAGCAATCAGCCCCAGCATTTT | CACARDSNQPQHF
TRBJ1-3 | NA | NA | TRBV19 | TGTGCCAGTAGTGCGGACTCAAGCTCTGGAAACACCATATATTTT | CASSADSSSGNTIYF
TRBJ1-4 | TRBD1 | NA | TRBV15 | TGTGCCACCAGCAGAAGCCGGGACAGAGTTAATGAAAAACTGTTTTTT | CATSRSRDRVNEKLFF
TRBJ1-1 | TRBD1 | NA | TRBV6-5 | TGTGCCAGCAGACGAGACAGGGAGGCCACTGAAGCTTTCTTT | CASRRDREATEAFF
TRBJ2-3 | TRBD2 | NA | TRBV3-1/TRBV3-2 | TGTGCCAGCAGCCAAGTCCTAGCGGCTAGCACAGATACGCAGTATTTT | CASSQVLAASTDTQYF
TRBJ2-3 | NA | NA | TRBV7-6 | TGTGCCAGCAGCTTAGCGAGAACAGGGCTAGATACGCAGTATTTT | CASSLARTGLDTQYF
TRBJ2-1 | NA | NA | TRBV27 | TGTGCCAGCAGTTTATGGCAGGGTCAAGGCAATGAGCAGTTCTTC | CASSLWQGQGNEQFF
TRBJ1-6 | NA | NA | TRBV7-2 | TGTGCCAGCAGCTTACCAGGGCCTTCACCCCTCCACTTT | CASSLPGPSPLHF
TRBJ1-1 | NA | NA | TRBV27 | TGTGCCAGCATCCTGGATGCGCAGGGGCCTGAAGCTTTCTTT | CASILDAQGPEAFF
TRBJ2-1 | TRBD2 | once | TRBV3-1/TRBV3-2 | TGTGCCAGCAGCCCCTTTAGCGGGGGGCCCTTCTACAATGAGCAGTTCTTC | CASSPFSGGPFYNEQFF
TRBJ2-3 | NA | NA | TRBV5-1 | TGCGCCAGCAGCTCGGGATTAGGATCCACAGATACGCAGTATTTT | CASSSGLGSTDTQYF
TRBJ2-3 | TRBD1 | once | TRBV7-2 | TGTGCCAGCAGCAGGGGGCTGGACACAGATACGCAGTATTTT | CASSRGLDTDTQYF
TRBJ1-5 | TRBD1 | NA | TRBV11-2 | TGTGCCAGCAGCGAAAACAGGGGAAGGCAGCCCCAGCATTTT | CASSENRGRQPQHF
TRBJ1-5 | NA | NA | TRBV7-2 | TGTGCCAGCAGCTTATCAGGGTACAACTCTTATAGCAATCAGCCCCAGCATTTT | CASSLSGYNSYSNQPQHF
TRBJ1-1 | NA | NA | TRBV10-1 | TGCGCCAGCAGAAAGACAGCCTTGGGCACTGAAGCTTTCTTT | CASRKTALGTEAFF
TRBJ1-5 | NA | NA | TRBV19 | TGTGCCACCGAGTCAGCACAGGCCAATCAGCCCCAGCATTTT | CATESAQANQPQHF
TRBJ2-1 | NA | NA | TRBV7-6 | TGTGCCAGCAGCTTAGCGCGGCGGGGTAATGAGCAGTTCTTC | CASSLARRGNEQFF
TRBJ2-1 | TRBD1 | NA | TRBV18 | TGTGCCAGCTCACCCGGGACAGGGTTAGATGAGCAGTTCTTC | CASSPGTGLDEQFF